The present T cell receptor beta chain was sequenced within a study of brain T cells in children with intractable seizures. The CDR3 runs to 12 residues. The V gene's germline CDR1 is GTSNPN and CDR2 SVGIG (reference sequence). Germline trimming cut 4 bases from V and 7 bases from J; bases unmatched to any gene: 3. As to time point: blood from clinic visit 5 months post-surgery; TSC patient then seizure free. Surgery cases with the highest brain T cell transcript signatures were chosen for sequencing. Here immunoSEQ multiplex PCR was the method, and the copy in TCRdb shows in-frame clones only, minus some. The repertoire has hundreds of thousands of clones, over 90% of them found once; the top ten carry around 5%.

The TCR originated in a boy younger than two with tuberous sclerosis and intractable seizures. The rearrangement links TRBV30 to TRBJ2-2; 7 bases fit TRBD1. The sequenced sample was peripheral blood, obtained 4 to 6 months after surgery. The CDR3 region has the DNA TGTGCCTGGAACAGGGGAGTCGGGGAGCTGTTTTTT. It translates to CAWNRGVGELFF.